The 14 T cell receptor beta chains listed next were all sequenced from one sample in a study of cytomegalovirus exposure and HLA in healthy donors. Profiling relied on immunoSEQ multiplex PCR, and the TCRdb table lists in-frame clones only, not all of them. The data show more than 75,000 clones, 85% to 95% seen once. Sequencing was done on a sample of PBMCs. All receptors come from a man between 18 and 29 years old in good health and CMV-seronegative.

This clone was seen only once. This chain connects TRBV19 to TRBJ2-1; maybe TRBD2 (5 bases). V lost 10 bases and J 0 bases, leaving 16 bases between the germline ends. CDR1 is LNHDA, CDR2 SQIVND, per germline (reference sequence). The CDR3 extends over 15 amino acids. DNA for the CDR3: TGTGCCAACCTAACGGGATTGAGCTCCTACAATGAGCAGTTCTTC. Translated: CANLTGLSSYNEQFF.

The chain is built from TRBV21-1 and TRBJ2-4; no check of the table's D call, TRBD2, against the DNA was made. TRBV21-1 is marked as a pseudogene. The CDR3 totals 16 residues. The CDR3 nucleotides are TGTGCCAGCAGCAAGGGGGGTCTATTAGCCAAAAACATTCAGTACTTC. This translates into CASSKGGLLAKNIQYF.

J is TRBJ2-7 and V is TRBV19; 9 bases match TRBD2. The CDR3 loop spans 16 amino acids. V dropped 10 bases and J dropped 2; count of bases not matched to a gene: 15. Germline CDR1 reads LNHDA; CDR2 reads SQIVND (reference sequence). The CDR3 DNA is TGTGCCACTCGGAGGATCAAGCGGGGGGCCACCTACGAGCAGTACTTC. Its protein product is CATRRIKRGATYEQYF.

The rearrangement links TRBV11-2 to TRBJ2-7; D possibly corresponds to TRBD2 (6 bases). In germline, CDR1 is SGHAT, CDR2 FQNNGV. The V and J ends lost 3 bases and 2 bases respectively, with 14 bases between them. The CDR3 is made up of 15 amino acids. This CDR3 reads CASSFGRGDTYEQYF. The CDR3, as DNA: TGTGCCAGCAGCTTCGGTCGCGGGGATACCTACGAGCAGTACTTC.

The chain recombines TRBV11-1 with TRBJ2-3, with 8 bases aligning to TRBD2. The length of the CDR3 is 15 residues. The ends lost 7 bases at V and 5 bases at J; junction bases unmatched: 11. CDR1 and CDR2 from the germline V gene are SGHAT and FQDESV (reference sequence). The CDR3 sequence: CASTPSGGPLDTQYF. CDR3 DNA: TGTGCCAGCACCCCGAGCGGGGGACCCTTAGATACGCAGTATTTT.

The chain joins TRBV30 to TRBJ2-3; possibly TRBD1 for D (6 bases). V was clipped by 2 bases and J by 1 base, with 13 bases between them. The length of the CDR3 is 15 residues. The germline CDR1 and CDR2 sequences are GTSNPN and SVGIG (reference sequence). The chain's CDR3 is CAWSTGMSGTDTQYF. In nucleotides, the CDR3 is TGTGCCTGGAGTACAGGGATGTCAGGCACAGATACGCAGTATTTT.

The chain is built from TRBV4-3 and TRBJ2-5; 9 nucleotides agree with TRBD2. V was clipped by 4 bases and J by 4 bases; unmatched bases: 13. CDR1 and CDR2 from the germline V gene are LGHNA and YSLEER. The CDR3 sequence is 17 residues long. DNA for the CDR3: TGCGCCAGCAGCCTGACATTAGCGGGAGAAGTTGGAGAGACCCAGTACTTC. It specifies CASSLTLAGEVGETQYF.

The rearrangement links TRBV14 to TRBJ2-6; 8 bases are shared with TRBD1. Losses at the gene ends were 3 bases for V and 0 bases for J; bases not matched to a gene: 10. This CDR3 is built from 19 residues. The germline gives CDR1 SGHDN, CDR2 FVKESK. The CDR3 loop reads CASSQWTGTLGSGANVLTF. The CDR3 nucleotides read TGTGCCAGCAGCCAGTGGACAGGGACTCTGGGCTCTGGGGCCAACGTCCTGACTTTC.

The chain recombines TRBV6-5 with TRBJ1-2; D perhaps matches TRBD1 (5 bases). The CDR3 loop spans 16 amino acids. The germline CDR1 and CDR2 sequences are MNHEY and SVGAGI. Trimming pared 0 bases from V and 0 bases from J, leaving 11 bases between. For the CDR3, the DNA is TGTGCCAGCAGTTACTCGAGCCAGGGCGCTAACTATGGCTACACCTTC. It codes for CASSYSSQGANYGYTF.

The chain is built from TRBV4-1 and TRBJ2-7, with D possibly being TRBD2 (6 bases). CDR1 MGHRA and CDR2 YSYEKL come from the germline V gene. This CDR3 contains 17 residues. V was pared by 1 base and J by 0 bases, with 16 bases between. The CDR3 reads CASSQAKLGGYSYEQYF. CDR3 DNA sequence: TGCGCCAGCAGCCAAGCCAAACTCGGGGGTTACTCCTACGAGCAGTACTTC.

This sequence joins TRBV27 and TRBJ2-7; TRBD1 might be the D (5 bases). The germline V gene encodes CDR1 MNHEY and CDR2 SMNVEV (reference sequence). The CDR3 contains 14 residues. The V end lost 2 bases, the J end lost 5 bases, and 13 bases lay between the germline ends. CDR3 DNA sequence: TGTGCCAGCAGTTTACGGGCAGGGCGGAACGAGCAGTACTTC. Translated: CASSLRAGRNEQYF.

In nucleotides, the CDR3 is TGTGCCAGCGGGACTAGCTTCCATGAGCAGTTCTTC. This gives the protein CASGTSFHEQFF. V usage is TRBV5-4 and J usage is TRBJ2-1; TRBD2 aligns across 9 bases. J gave up 8 bases and V 7 bases, and 4 bases lay outside the gene matches. CDR1 and CDR2 from the germline V gene are SGHNT and YYREEE (reference sequence). The CDR3 is 12 residues long. Drawing the rest from reference TRBV5-4 and TRBJ2-1, the complete variable domain is ETGVTQSPTHLIKTRGQQVTLRCSSQSGHNTVSWYQQALGQGPQFIFQYYREEENGRGNFPPRFSGLQFPNYSSELNVNALELDDSALYLCASGTSFHEQFFGPGTRLTVL.

This clone appeared once. The genes are TRBV29-1 and TRBJ1-1; D might be TRBD1 (5 bases). The CDR3 has 14 amino acids. CDR1 is SQVTM and CDR2 is ANQGSEA in the germline V gene. V was shortened by 7 bases and J by 6 bases, with 21 bases between the two germline ends. Here the CDR3 reads CSAQGEGESAEAFF. The CDR3, as DNA: TGCAGCGCCCAAGGGGAGGGAGAGAGCGCTGAAGCTTTCTTT.

The V and J genes are TRBV2 and TRBJ1-4; D is unclear. Deletions cut 6 bases from V and 8 bases from J, with 13 bases between. Germline lookup yields CDR1 SNHLY and CDR2 FYNNEI. The CDR3 is made up of 13 amino acids. The CDR3 sequence: CASRIQIWEKLFF. The DNA for the CDR3 is TGTGCCAGCAGGATACAGATCTGGGAAAAACTGTTTTTT.